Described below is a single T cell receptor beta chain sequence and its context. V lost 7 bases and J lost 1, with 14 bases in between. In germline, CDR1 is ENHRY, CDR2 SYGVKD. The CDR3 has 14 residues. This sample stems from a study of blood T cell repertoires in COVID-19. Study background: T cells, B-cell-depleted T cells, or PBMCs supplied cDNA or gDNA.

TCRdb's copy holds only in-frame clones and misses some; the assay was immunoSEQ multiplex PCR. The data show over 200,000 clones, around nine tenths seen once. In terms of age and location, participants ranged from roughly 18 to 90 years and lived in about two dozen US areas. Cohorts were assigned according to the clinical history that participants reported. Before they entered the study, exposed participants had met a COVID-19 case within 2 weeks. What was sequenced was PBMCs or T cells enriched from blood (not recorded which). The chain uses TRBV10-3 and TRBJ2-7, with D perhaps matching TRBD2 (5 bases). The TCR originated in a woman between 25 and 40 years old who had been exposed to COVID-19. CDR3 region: CAITEGGVSYEQYF. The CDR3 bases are TGTGCCATCACCGAGGGCGGCGTTTCCTACGAGCAGTACTTC.